There are a few counts of the clone carrying this TCR beta chain. Its antigen is currently unknown. These data belong to a study of radiation and T cells in renal cell carcinoma. Findings and limits, study-wide: Only small tumor regions of 0.85 to 1 g were sampled. Irradiated tumors had higher TCR clonality than control tumors.

The CDR3 is 14 residues long. Deletions cut 6 bases from V and 0 bases from J, with 11 bases between. Per germline, CDR1 MDHEN and CDR2 SYDVKM. Regarding treatment: treatment-naive control, cytoreductive nephrectomy. Clones were sequenced by immunoSEQ multiplex PCR, and TCRdb holds only the in-frame ones, with some missing. Of around 22,000 clones listed, nearly 60% are singletons. Sequencing was performed on tumor tissue, taken from a patient whose treatment was nephrectomy without radiotherapy. V is TRBV28 and J is TRBJ1-2; D is undetermined. The clonotype comes from a middle-aged man with renal cell carcinoma. The CDR3 loop reads CASRSDGANYGYTF. Written as DNA, the CDR3 is TGTGCCAGCAGGTCGGACGGAGCTAACTATGGCTACACCTTC.